The clone carrying this T cell receptor (beta chain) was picked up a small number of times. As yet, its antigen is unknown. This entry is derived from a study of T cells in Graves' hyperthyroidism and ophthalmopathy. Criteria for exclusion of patients were uncontrolled infection, other autoimmune disease, pregnancy or lactation. Study results and limitations: Ophthalmopathy could be told apart from stable hyperthyroidism with a 13 V-J model.

The V gene's germline CDR1 is ENHRY and CDR2 SYGVKD. This CDR3 spans 16 amino acids. The ends were cut back, 5 bases at V and 0 bases at J, with 15 bases in the middle. The TCR beta CDR3 regions underwent amplification using RNA transcripts as the source. A first-round RT-PCR of the TCR CDR3 used the HTBI primer set. In TCRdb, the multiplex PCR reads were re-called with MiXCR into one record per CDR3 protein. The data contain a few hundred thousand distinct CDR3 sequences, 15% to 19% of them seen just once; the ten biggest clones take up over 7.5%. The rearrangement joins TRBV10-3 to TRBJ2-3; D gene unclear. This TCR was sampled from a woman aged 18-35 years with Graves' hyperthyroidism. Sequenced sample: blood. CDR3 nucleotides: TGTGCCATCAGTAACCGGGTAGCAGCTAGCACAGATACGCAGTATTTT. This sequence encodes CAISNRVAASTDTQYF.